This is a list of T cell receptor beta chains from one sample in a study of spatial heterogeneity in lung cancer. TCRdb re-derived calls from the 5' RACE reads in MiXCR, one entry per CDR3 protein. This sample has a few thousand distinct CDR3 sequences, with approximately 7.5% found just once. The sample was lung tumor tissue, taken at surgery. The receptors shown here come from a female donor with early-stage non-small cell lung cancer. The CDR3 runs from the conserved cysteine through the conserved F or W. The D gene is left open where the match is weak. The size field is filled for only some rows; it gives once, few, many or a size class.

v_call,j_call,clone_size,cdr3_length,d_call,cdr3_nt,cdr3_aa
TRBV20-1,TRBJ2-5,many,13,NA,TGCAGTGCTAGAGATAATATTGGGGAGACCCAGTACTTC,CSARDNIGETQYF
TRBV20-1,TRBJ2-2,medium-sized,12,NA,TGCAGTGGGCGAGGACATACCGGGGAGCTGTTTTTT,CSGRGHTGELFF
TRBV27,TRBJ2-5,large,13,NA,TGTGCCAGCAGAGGAGTAACCTCTTTGACCCAGTACTTC,CASRGVTSLTQYF
TRBV7-6,TRBJ2-7,medium-sized,15,NA,TGTGCCAGCAGCTTAGCGGGGGGCCCCGCCTACGAGCAGTACTTC,CASSLAGGPAYEQYF
TRBV6-2/TRBV6-3,TRBJ2-3,many,16,TRBD2,TGTGCCAGCAGCCCGACCCGACTAGCGGCCGGAGATACGCAGTATTTT,CASSPTRLAAGDTQYF
TRBV6-5,TRBJ2-5,few,17,TRBD2,TGTGCCAGCAGTCGAAGCGGGAGCGTCTACATACAAGAGACCCAGTACTTC,CASSRSGSVYIQETQYF
TRBV10-2,TRBJ2-3,NA,14,NA,TGCGCCAGCAGTGAAGGGGGGCTTGTAGATACGCAGTATTTT,CASSEGGLVDTQYF
TRBV6-2/TRBV6-3,TRBJ2-7,few,18,NA,TGTGCCAGCAGTTACTCCCGAAGACTAGGGGACTTCCTATACGAGCAGTACTTC,CASSYSRRLGDFLYEQYF
TRBV12-3/TRBV12-4,TRBJ1-3,NA,12,NA,TGTGCCAGCAGCCCAGTAATGGGCACCATATATTTT,CASSPVMGTIYF
TRBV6-1,TRBJ1-5,many,13,NA,TGTGCCGGGGCGGACAGTCTCAATCAGCCCCAGCATTTT,CAGADSLNQPQHF
TRBV7-9,TRBJ2-3,many,14,NA,TGTGCCAGCACCCTAGCCCAGGAAGGAGATACGCAGTATTTT,CASTLAQEGDTQYF
TRBV7-2,TRBJ1-1,many,13,TRBD1,TGTGCCAGCAGCGGACAGGCGAACACTGAAGCTTTCTTT,CASSGQANTEAFF
TRBV18,TRBJ2-7,many,14,NA,TGTGCCAGCTCACCATCTCCAGGGCCCTACGAGCAGTACTTC,CASSPSPGPYEQYF
TRBV7-2,TRBJ2-3,many,14,NA,TGTGCCAGCAGCTTAAGTACTGGCACAGATACGCAGTATTTT,CASSLSTGTDTQYF
TRBV7-2,TRBJ2-4,few,15,NA,TGTGCCAGCAGCGTGACCTGGGGGACCAAAAACATTCAGTACTTC,CASSVTWGTKNIQYF
TRBV7-9,TRBJ1-5,medium-sized,12,NA,TGTGCCAGCAGCTTAGATAATCAGCCCCAGCATTTT,CASSLDNQPQHF
TRBV20-1,TRBJ2-5,medium-sized,14,TRBD2,TGCAGTGCTAGAGGAGGACTAGTCCAAGAGACCCAGTACTTC,CSARGGLVQETQYF
TRBV7-2,TRBJ2-1,many,14,TRBD2,TGTGCCAGCAGCTTAGTGGCTAGCGGCAATGAGCAGTTCTTC,CASSLVASGNEQFF
TRBV5-5,TRBJ2-7,many,13,NA,TGTGCCAGCAGCTTGAGGGCGGCCTACGAGCAGTACTTC,CASSLRAAYEQYF
TRBV5-1,TRBJ1-6,many,15,NA,TGCGCCAGCAGCGTTGAAGGCGGGTACGGATCACCCCTCCACTTT,CASSVEGGYGSPLHF
TRBV20-1,TRBJ1-1,large,13,TRBD1,TGCAGTGCTGTGCGGACAGGGGGCCGTGAAGCTTTCTTT,CSAVRTGGREAFF
TRBV4-2,TRBJ1-1,medium-sized,14,TRBD1,TGTGCCAGCAGCTCAGGACAGGCGAACACTGAAGCTTTCTTT,CASSSGQANTEAFF
TRBV2,TRBJ1-1,NA,13,TRBD1,TGTGCCAGCAGGGGACAGGTGGTGTCTGAAGCTTTCTTT,CASRGQVVSEAFF
TRBV14,TRBJ2-3,many,16,NA,TGTGCCAGCAGCCTTTGGGTAGCGCTTAGCACAGATACGCAGTATTTT,CASSLWVALSTDTQYF
TRBV7-2,TRBJ2-2,many,18,NA,TGTGCCAGCAGCTTAGAGCTACTCAGGGCCACGGCCACCGGGGAGCTGTTTTTT,CASSLELLRATATGELFF
TRBV20-1,TRBJ2-3,few,12,NA,TGCAGTGCTGCCGGAGGCACAGATACGCAGTATTTT,CSAAGGTDTQYF
TRBV10-3,TRBJ2-3,medium-sized,14,NA,TGTGCCATCAGGAAAGGTTCCATTACAGATACGCAGTATTTT,CAIRKGSITDTQYF
TRBV6-5,TRBJ2-5,many,16,TRBD2,TGTGCCAGCAGTCCAGGACTAGCGGGGGCCACAGGGACCCAGTACTTC,CASSPGLAGATGTQYF
TRBV27,TRBJ2-3,NA,16,TRBD2,TGTGCCAGCAGTTTAGTAGCGGGAGGGCCGGAAGATACGCAGTATTTT,CASSLVAGGPEDTQYF
TRBV3-1,TRBJ2-5,many,13,TRBD2,TGTGCCAGCAGCCAAACTAGCGGGGGGTTCCAGTACTTC,CASSQTSGGFQYF
TRBV12-3/TRBV12-4,TRBJ2-3,large,14,TRBD2,TGTGCCAGCAGAACTAGCGGGGTCACAGATACGCAGTATTTT,CASRTSGVTDTQYF
TRBV6-6,TRBJ2-3,many,16,NA,TGTGCCAGCAGTTACGGAGGGGCGCGGAGCACAGATACGCAGTATTTT,CASSYGGARSTDTQYF
TRBV12-3/TRBV12-4,TRBJ1-1,medium-sized,14,NA,TGTGCCAGCAGTTTAAATATGGGGAACACTGAAGCTTTCTTT,CASSLNMGNTEAFF
TRBV19,TRBJ1-2,medium-sized,15,TRBD1,TGTGCCAGTACCCCATCACGACAGGGGGCCTATGGCTACACCTTC,CASTPSRQGAYGYTF
TRBV21-1,TRBJ1-4,medium-sized,15,NA,TGTGCCAGCAGCCCTAGAGACAGGGGCAGTGAAAAACTGTTTTTT,CASSPRDRGSEKLFF
TRBV20-1,TRBJ2-4,many,18,TRBD2,TGCAGTGCTAGTCGTCTAGCGGGAGTTGCGGGGGCCAAAAACATTCAGTACTTC,CSASRLAGVAGAKNIQYF
TRBV7-2,TRBJ2-3,many,15,NA,TGTGCCAGCAGCTTAAACGGGCTAATCACAGATACGCAGTATTTT,CASSLNGLITDTQYF
TRBV5-1,TRBJ2-1,NA,14,TRBD2,TGCGCCAGCAGCCGCGGGACTAGCGGGGAGTTTCAGTTCTTC,CASSRGTSGEFQFF
TRBV20-1,TRBJ2-5,many,12,NA,TGCAGTGTTGTAACGGGACAAGAGACCCAGTACTTC,CSVVTGQETQYF
TRBV18,TRBJ2-5,many,14,NA,TGTGCCAGCTCACCACTACCAATCGAAGAGACCCAGTACTTC,CASSPLPIEETQYF
TRBV28,TRBJ2-4,medium-sized,14,NA,TGTGCCAGCAGTACAGGGGGGAGGGGGAACATTCAGTACTTC,CASSTGGRGNIQYF
TRBV6-2/TRBV6-3,TRBJ1-5,many,15,NA,TGTGCCAGCAACCAGGTGGCCAGAGGCAATCAGCCCCAGCATTTT,CASNQVARGNQPQHF
TRBV11-2,TRBJ2-3,many,11,NA,TGTGCCAGCAGCGTAGCAGATACGCAGTATTTT,CASSVADTQYF
TRBV12-3/TRBV12-4,TRBJ2-1,few,15,TRBD2,TGTGCCAGCAGTAAGCGGACGGCGGGAGTTCCTGAGCAGTTCTTC,CASSKRTAGVPEQFF
TRBV9,TRBJ1-2,medium-sized,13,NA,TGTGCCAGCAGCGTAGGGGCTTCTTATGGCTACACCTTC,CASSVGASYGYTF
TRBV23-1,TRBJ2-7,many,16,NA,TGCGCCAGCAGTCAATCGACTTCCGATCCGGACTACGAGCAGTACTTC,CASSQSTSDPDYEQYF
TRBV2,TRBJ1-1,NA,15,NA,TGTGCCAGCAGTGAATGGGACGGAGGAGACACTGAAGCTTTCTTT,CASSEWDGGDTEAFF
TRBV28,TRBJ1-1,medium-sized,12,NA,TGTGCCAGCAGTTTGTTGGGGGCTGAAGCTTTCTTT,CASSLLGAEAFF
TRBV7-2,TRBJ1-2,many,15,NA,TGTGCCAGCAGCTTAGGTCCCGACGGCTCCTATGGCTACACCTTC,CASSLGPDGSYGYTF
TRBV28,TRBJ1-5,many,11,NA,TGTGCCACCGCTGGAAATCAGCCCCAGCATTTT,CATAGNQPQHF
TRBV2,TRBJ1-2,many,17,NA,TGTGCCAGCAGTGATGGGCAGGGAAGGAACCCGAACTATGGCTACACCTTC,CASSDGQGRNPNYGYTF
TRBV7-9,TRBJ2-1,many,16,NA,TGTGCCAGCAGCTTAGCGAATGGGGGGACCTACAATGAGCAGTTCTTC,CASSLANGGTYNEQFF
TRBV11-2,TRBJ2-2,many,13,NA,TGTGCCAGCAGCCCTACCGTGAACGGGGAGCTGTTTTTT,CASSPTVNGELFF
TRBV7-7,TRBJ2-7,medium-sized,12,NA,TGTGCTAGCAGCCGGGACAACTACGAGCAGTACTTC,CASSRDNYEQYF
TRBV20-1,TRBJ2-7,many,15,TRBD1,TGCAGTGCTAGCACACCCGGGACAGGGTCATACGAGCAGTACTTC,CSASTPGTGSYEQYF
TRBV15,TRBJ2-1,many,15,TRBD2,TGTGCCACCAGCAGAGAACTAGCGGGCCACAATGAGCAGTTCTTC,CATSRELAGHNEQFF
TRBV18,TRBJ2-3,medium-sized,15,NA,TGTGCCAGCTCACCACTCCTCAAGGGGGCAGATACGCAGTATTTT,CASSPLLKGADTQYF
TRBV28,TRBJ2-1,medium-sized,17,TRBD2,TGTGCCAGCAGTCCCCGGACTAGCGGGAGGGGTCACACTGAGCAGTTCTTC,CASSPRTSGRGHTEQFF
TRBV7-2,TRBJ1-2,many,17,NA,TGTGCCAGCAGCTTAGGACAGGCCAACATATATCCAGCTGGCCACACCTTC,CASSLGQANIYPAGHTF
TRBV6-6,TRBJ2-1,medium-sized,15,TRBD2,TGTGCCACCAACTTAGCGGGAGTGGTGTACAATGAGCAGTTCTTC,CATNLAGVVYNEQFF